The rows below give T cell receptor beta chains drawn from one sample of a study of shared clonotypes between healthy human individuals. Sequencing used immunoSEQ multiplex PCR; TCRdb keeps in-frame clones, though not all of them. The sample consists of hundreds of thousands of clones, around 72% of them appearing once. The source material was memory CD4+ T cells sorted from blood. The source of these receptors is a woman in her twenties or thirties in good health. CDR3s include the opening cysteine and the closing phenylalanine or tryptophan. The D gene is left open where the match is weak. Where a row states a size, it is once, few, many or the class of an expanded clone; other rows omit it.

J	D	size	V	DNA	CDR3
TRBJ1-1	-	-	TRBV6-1	TGTGCCAGCAGTTTTACAGGGAAGGAGGCTGAAGCTTTCTTT	CASSFTGKEAEAFF
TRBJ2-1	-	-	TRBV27	TGTGCCAGCAGTATCACTAGCTCCAATGAGCAGTTCTTC	CASSITSSNEQFF
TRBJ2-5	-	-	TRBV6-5	TGTGCCAGCAGTTTACAGGTTGGGCAGACCCAGTACTTC	CASSLQVGQTQYF
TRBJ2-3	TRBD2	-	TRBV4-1	TGCGCCAGCAGCCAACGCGGGACTAGCGGGACTGATACGCAGTATTTT	CASSQRGTSGTDTQYF
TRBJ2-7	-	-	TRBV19	TGTGCCAGTACTCCAACGGCAGGGGGGACCTACGAGCAGTACTTC	CASTPTAGGTYEQYF
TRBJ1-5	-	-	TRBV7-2	TGTGCCAGCAGCCTACGGGGGGGTAGCAATCAGCCCCAGCATTTT	CASSLRGGSNQPQHF
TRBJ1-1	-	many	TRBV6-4	TGTGCCAGCAGTGCGCAGGTGGACACTGAAGCTTTCTTT	CASSAQVDTEAFF
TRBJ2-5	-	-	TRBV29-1	TGCAGCGTTGGCCAACCGGGTGGCCAAGAGACCCAGTACTTC	CSVGQPGGQETQYF
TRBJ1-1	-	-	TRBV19	TGTGCCAGTAGTATGGAAACAGGGATTAACACTGAAGCTTTCTTT	CASSMETGINTEAFF
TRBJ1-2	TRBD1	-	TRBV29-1	TGCAGCGCGGGACAGGGGTATGGCTACACCTTC	CSAGQGYGYTF
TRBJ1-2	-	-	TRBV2	TGTGCCAGCAGTGACCCTTCCGCAGGGGAGTTCGACTATGGCTACACCTTC	CASSDPSAGEFDYGYTF
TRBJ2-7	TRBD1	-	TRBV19	TGTGCCAGTAGTACCACCGGGACAGGAAACTACGAGCAGTACTTC	CASSTTGTGNYEQYF
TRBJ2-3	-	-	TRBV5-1	TGCGCCAGCAGCTTGGCCAACGTCCTAGGAGATACGCAGTATTTT	CASSLANVLGDTQYF
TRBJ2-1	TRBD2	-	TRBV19	TGTGCCAGTAGTTCGTCAGGACTAGCGAGCTTTTACAATGAGCAGTTCTTC	CASSSSGLASFYNEQFF
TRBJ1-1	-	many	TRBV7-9	TGTGCCAGCAGCTTATCCACTTCAGGTGGAACTGAAGCTTTCTTT	CASSLSTSGGTEAFF
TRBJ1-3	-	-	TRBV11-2	TGTGCCAGCAGCTTAGCTGCCAACTCTGGAAACACCATATATTTT	CASSLAANSGNTIYF
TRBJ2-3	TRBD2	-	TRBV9	TGTGCCAGCAGGGGACTAGCGGGAGCTGGAGATACGCAGTATTTT	CASRGLAGAGDTQYF
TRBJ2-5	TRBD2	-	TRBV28	TGTGCCAGCAGGCCGGGGGGGGGCTGGTACCAAGAGACCCAGTACTTC	CASRPGGGWYQETQYF
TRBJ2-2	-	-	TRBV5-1	TGCGCCAGCAGCTTATCCCCAGGTGGCGGGGAGCTGTTTTTT	CASSLSPGGGELFF
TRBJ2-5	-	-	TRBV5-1	TGCGCCAGCAGCTTGGATACAGGGCAAGAGACCCAGTACTTC	CASSLDTGQETQYF
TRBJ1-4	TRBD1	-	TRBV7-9	TGTGCCAGCAGCTTACAGGGGGAGGGTAATGAAAAACTGTTTTTT	CASSLQGEGNEKLFF
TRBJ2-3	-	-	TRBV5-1	TGCGCCAGCAGCCTAGGGCAATCTAGCACAGATACGCAGTATTTT	CASSLGQSSTDTQYF
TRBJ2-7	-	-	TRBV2	TGTGCCAGCAGTGATAGACAGGCGTACTCCGAGCAGTACTTC	CASSDRQAYSEQYF
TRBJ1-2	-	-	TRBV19	TGTGCCAGTAGTATAGGGGGACCGGTGGATGGCTACACCTTC	CASSIGGPVDGYTF
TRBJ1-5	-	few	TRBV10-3	TGTGCCATCAGTGACGGCTATAGCAATCAGCCCCAGCATTTT	CAISDGYSNQPQHF
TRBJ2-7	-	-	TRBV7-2	TGTGCCAGCAGCTTACCATTCACCGAGCAGTACTTC	CASSLPFTEQYF